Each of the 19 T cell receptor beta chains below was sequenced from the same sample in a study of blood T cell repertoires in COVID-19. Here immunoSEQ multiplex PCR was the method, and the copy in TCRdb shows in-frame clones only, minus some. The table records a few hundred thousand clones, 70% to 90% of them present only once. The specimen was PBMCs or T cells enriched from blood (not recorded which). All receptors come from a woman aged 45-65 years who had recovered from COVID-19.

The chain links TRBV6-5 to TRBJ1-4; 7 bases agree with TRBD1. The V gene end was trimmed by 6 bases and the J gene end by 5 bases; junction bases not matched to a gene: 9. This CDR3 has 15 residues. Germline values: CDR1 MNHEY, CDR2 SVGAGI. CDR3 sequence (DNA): TGTGCCAGCAGAACCTTGACAGGGTTCAATGAAAAACTGTTTTTT. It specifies CASRTLTGFNEKLFF.

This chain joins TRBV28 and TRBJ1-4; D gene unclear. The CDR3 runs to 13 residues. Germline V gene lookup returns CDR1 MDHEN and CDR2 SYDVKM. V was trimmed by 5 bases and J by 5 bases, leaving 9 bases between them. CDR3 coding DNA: TGTGCCAGCAGTCTTTTCCTAAATGAAAAACTGTTTTTT. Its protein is CASSLFLNEKLFF.

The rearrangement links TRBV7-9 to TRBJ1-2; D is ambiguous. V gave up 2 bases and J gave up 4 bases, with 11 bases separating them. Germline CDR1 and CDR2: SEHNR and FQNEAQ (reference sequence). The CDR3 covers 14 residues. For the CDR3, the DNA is TGTGCCAGCAGCTTAAGAGGGATTATCTATGGCTACACCTTC. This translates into CASSLRGIIYGYTF.

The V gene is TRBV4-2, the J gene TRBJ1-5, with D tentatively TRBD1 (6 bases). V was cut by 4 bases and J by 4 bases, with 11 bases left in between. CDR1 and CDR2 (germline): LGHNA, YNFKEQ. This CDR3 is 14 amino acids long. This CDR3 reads CASSPQDSNQPQHF. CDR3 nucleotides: TGTGCCAGCAGCCCGCAGGACAGTAATCAGCCCCAGCATTTT.

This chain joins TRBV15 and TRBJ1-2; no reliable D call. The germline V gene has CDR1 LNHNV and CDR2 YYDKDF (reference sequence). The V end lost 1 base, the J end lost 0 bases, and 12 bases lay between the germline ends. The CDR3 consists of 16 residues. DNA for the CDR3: TGTGCCACCAGCAGAGCGACTCTCGGGGCTAACTATGGCTACACCTTC. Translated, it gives CATSRATLGANYGYTF.

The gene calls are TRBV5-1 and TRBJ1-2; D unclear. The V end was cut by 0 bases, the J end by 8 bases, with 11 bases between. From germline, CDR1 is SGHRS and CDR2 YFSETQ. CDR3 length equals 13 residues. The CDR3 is CASSLGAGVGYTF. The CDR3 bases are TGCGCCAGCAGCTTGGGCGCGGGAGTGGGCTACACCTTC. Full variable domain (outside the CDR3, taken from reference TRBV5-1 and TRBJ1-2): KAGVTQTPRYLIKTRGQQVTLSCSPISGHRSVSWYQQTPGQGLQFLFEYFSETQRNKGNFPGRFSGRQFSNSRSEMNVSTLELGDSALYLCASSLGAGVGYTFGSGTRLTVV.

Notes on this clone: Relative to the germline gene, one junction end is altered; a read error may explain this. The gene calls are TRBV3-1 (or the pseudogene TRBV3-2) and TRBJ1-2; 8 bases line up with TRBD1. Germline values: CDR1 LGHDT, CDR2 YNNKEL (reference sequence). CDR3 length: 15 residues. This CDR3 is CASNQEGGQGHGYTF. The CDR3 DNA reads TGTGCCAGCAACCAAGAGGGCGGACAGGGACACGGCTACACCTTC.

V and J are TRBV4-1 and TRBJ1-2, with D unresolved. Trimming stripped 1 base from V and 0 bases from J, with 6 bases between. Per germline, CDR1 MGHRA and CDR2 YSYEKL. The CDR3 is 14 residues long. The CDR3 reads CASSQGSANYGYTF. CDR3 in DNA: TGCGCCAGCAGCCAAGGCAGCGCTAACTATGGCTACACCTTC.

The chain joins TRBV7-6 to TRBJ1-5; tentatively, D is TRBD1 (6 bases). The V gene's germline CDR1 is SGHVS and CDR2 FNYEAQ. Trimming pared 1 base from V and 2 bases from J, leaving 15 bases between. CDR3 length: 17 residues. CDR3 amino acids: CASSLDGRQAGNQPQHF. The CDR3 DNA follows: TGTGCCAGCAGCTTAGATGGCCGACAGGCGGGCAATCAGCCCCAGCATTTT.

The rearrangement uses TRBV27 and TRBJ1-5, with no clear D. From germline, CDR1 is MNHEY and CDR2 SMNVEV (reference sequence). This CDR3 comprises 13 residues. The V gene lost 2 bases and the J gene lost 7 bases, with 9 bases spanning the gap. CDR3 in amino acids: CASSLVPLQPQHF. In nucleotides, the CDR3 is TGTGCCAGCAGTTTAGTCCCCCTCCAGCCCCAGCATTTT.

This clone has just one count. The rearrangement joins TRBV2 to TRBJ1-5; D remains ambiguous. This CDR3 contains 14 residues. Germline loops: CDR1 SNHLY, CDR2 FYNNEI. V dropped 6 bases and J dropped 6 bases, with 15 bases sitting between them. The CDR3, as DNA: TGTGCCAGCAGCCCCTTGGCACCGCCTCAGCCCCAGCATTTT. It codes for CASSPLAPPQPQHF.

The CDR3: CASNPLTGSPLHF. CDR3 nucleotides: TGTGCCAGCAACCCCCTGACTGGTTCACCCCTCCACTTT. The gene calls are TRBV2 and TRBJ1-6; no reliable D call. Trimming stripped 7 bases from V and 9 bases from J, with 13 bases between. Germline loops: CDR1 SNHLY, CDR2 FYNNEI. CDR3 length equals 13 residues.

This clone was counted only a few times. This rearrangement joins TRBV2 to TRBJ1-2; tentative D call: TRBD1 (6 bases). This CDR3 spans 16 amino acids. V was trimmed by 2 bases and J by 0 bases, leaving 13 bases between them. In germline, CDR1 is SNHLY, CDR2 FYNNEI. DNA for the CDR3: TGTGCCAGCAGTGAAAAGCGGTCAGGGGCTAACTATGGCTACACCTTC. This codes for CASSEKRSGANYGYTF.

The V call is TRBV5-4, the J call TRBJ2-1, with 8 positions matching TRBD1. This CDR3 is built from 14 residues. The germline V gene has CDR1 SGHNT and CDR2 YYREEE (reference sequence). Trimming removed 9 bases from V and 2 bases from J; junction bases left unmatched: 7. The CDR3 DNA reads TGTGCCACCTTCGACAGGGGCACCTACAATGAGCAGTTCTTC. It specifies CATFDRGTYNEQFF.

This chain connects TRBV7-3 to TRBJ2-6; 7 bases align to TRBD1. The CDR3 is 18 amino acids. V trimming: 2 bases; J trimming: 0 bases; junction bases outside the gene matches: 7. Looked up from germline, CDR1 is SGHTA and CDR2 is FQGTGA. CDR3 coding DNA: TGTGCCAGCAGCTTATTCGCAGGGGGTCTCTCTGGGGCCAACGTCCTGACTTTC. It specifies CASSLFAGGLSGANVLTF.

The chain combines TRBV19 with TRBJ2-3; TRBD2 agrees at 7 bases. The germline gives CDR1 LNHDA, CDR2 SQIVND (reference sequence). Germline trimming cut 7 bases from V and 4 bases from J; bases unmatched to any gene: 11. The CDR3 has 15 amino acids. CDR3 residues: CASNRRERGPDTQYF. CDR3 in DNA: TGTGCCAGTAATAGGCGGGAGAGGGGCCCAGATACGCAGTATTTT. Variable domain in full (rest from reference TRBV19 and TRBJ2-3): DGGITQSPKYLFRKEGQNVTLSCEQNLNHDAMYWYRQDPGQGLRLIYYSQIVNDFQKGDIAEGYSVSREKKESFPLTVTSAQKNPTAFYLCASNRRERGPDTQYFGPGTRLTVL.

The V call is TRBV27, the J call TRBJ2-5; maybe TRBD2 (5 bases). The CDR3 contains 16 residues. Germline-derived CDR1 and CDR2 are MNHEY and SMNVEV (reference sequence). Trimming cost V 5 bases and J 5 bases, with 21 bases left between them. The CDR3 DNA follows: TGTGCCAGCAGTACCACGGCTTTGGGAGCAGGCGAGACCCAGTACTTC. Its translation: CASSTTALGAGETQYF.

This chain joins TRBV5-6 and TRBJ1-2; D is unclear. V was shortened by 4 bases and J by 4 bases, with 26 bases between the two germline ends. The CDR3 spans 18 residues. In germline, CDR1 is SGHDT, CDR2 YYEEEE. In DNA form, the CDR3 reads TGTGCCAGCAGCCCGGGGAGGCACATTTCCCCCTCCATCTATGGCTACACCTTC. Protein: CASSPGRHISPSIYGYTF.

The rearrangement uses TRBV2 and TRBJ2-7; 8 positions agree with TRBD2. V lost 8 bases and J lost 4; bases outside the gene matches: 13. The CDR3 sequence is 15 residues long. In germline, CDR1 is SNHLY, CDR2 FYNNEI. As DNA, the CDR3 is TGTGCCAGCTTATCGGGAGGGAAAGGATCTTACGAGCAGTACTTC. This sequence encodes CASLSGGKGSYEQYF.